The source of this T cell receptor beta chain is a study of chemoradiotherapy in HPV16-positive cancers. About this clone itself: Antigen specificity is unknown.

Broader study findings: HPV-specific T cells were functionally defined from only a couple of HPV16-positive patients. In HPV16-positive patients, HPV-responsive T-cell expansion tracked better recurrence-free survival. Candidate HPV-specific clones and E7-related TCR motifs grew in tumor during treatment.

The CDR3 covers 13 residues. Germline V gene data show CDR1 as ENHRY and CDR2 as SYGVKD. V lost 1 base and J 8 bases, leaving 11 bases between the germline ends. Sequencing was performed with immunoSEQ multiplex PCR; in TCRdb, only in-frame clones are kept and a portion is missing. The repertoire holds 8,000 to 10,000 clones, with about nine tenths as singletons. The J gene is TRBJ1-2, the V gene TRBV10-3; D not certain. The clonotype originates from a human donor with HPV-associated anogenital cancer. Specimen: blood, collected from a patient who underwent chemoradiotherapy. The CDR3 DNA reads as TGTGCCATCAGTGAGTTTTCCCCCCGAGGCTACACCTTC. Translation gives CAISEFSPRGYTF.